This TCR beta chain was recovered during a study of patients and donors after allogeneic stem cell transplantation. TCRdb re-called the RT-PCR reads with MiXCR, one entry per CDR3 protein. Seen here are about a million distinct CDR3 sequences, roughly 18% observed once, and the top ten hold approximately 5.9%. In its sample, this clonotype was seen a few times. A much larger clone lies one base from this, so it may be a read error. Germline lookup yields CDR1 SEHNR and CDR2 FQNEAQ (reference sequence). V shed 2 bases and J shed 0 bases, with 8 bases lying between them. The CDR3 is made up of 15 amino acids.

The sequencing sample was made of blood, either unsorted or a sorted T cell fraction (not recorded which). The rearrangement uses TRBV7-9 and TRBJ2-1, with D perhaps being TRBD1 or TRBD2 (5 bases each). The origin of this receptor is a human donor who was either an allogeneic HSCT recipient or a stem cell or donor lymphocyte infusion donor (not recorded which). It is not recorded whose cells these are; they may come from a transplant donor. CDR3 in amino acids: CASSLKGSSYNEQFF. The CDR3 nucleotides are TGTGCCAGCAGCTTAAAGGGGAGCTCCTACAATGAGCAGTTCTTC.